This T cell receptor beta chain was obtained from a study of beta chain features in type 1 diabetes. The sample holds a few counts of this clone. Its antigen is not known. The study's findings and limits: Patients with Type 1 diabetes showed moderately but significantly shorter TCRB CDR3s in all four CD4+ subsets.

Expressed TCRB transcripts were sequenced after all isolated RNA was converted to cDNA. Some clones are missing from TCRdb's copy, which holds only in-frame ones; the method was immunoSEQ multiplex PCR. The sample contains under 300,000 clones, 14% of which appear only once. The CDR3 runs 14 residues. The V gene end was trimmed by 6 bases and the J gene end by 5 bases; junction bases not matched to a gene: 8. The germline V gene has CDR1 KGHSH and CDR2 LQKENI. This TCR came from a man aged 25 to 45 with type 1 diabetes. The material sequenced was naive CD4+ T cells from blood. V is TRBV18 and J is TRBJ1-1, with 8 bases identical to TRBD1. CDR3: CASSPQGAGTEAFF. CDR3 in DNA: TGTGCCAGCTCGCCCCAGGGGGCGGGTACTGAAGCTTTCTTT.